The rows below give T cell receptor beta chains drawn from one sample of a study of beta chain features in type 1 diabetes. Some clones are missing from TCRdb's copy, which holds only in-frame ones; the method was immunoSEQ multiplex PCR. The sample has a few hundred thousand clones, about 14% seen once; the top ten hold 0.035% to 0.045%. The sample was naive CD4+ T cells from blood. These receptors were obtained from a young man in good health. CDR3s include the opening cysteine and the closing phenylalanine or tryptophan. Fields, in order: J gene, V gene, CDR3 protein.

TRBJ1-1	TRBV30	CAWREDGGKAFF
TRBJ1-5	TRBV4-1	CASSQGVWQPQHF
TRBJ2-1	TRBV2	CASSDLKASGGAEQFF
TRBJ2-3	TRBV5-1	CASNKRGLATDTQYF
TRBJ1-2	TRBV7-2	CASSSHRGGGGYTF
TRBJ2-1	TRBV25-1	CASSDPTGTKYNEQFF
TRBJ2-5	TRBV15	CATSRDLGEETQYF
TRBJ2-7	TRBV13	CASSLMYEQYF
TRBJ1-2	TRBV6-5	CASSKGTPFSYGYTF
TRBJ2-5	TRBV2	CASSGTRKETQYF
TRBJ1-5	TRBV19	CASSISNQPQHF
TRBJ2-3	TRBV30	CAWSVTTDTQYF
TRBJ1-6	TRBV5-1	CASSLGYSASSWDSPLHF
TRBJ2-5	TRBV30	CAWRLAGVKTQYF
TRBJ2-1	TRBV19	CASIDRASSYNEQFF
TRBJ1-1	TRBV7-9	CASSQQAEAFF
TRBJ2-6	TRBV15	CATSRDSAGANVLTF
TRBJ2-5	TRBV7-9	CASSFGGAIMAQYF